These T cell receptor beta chains were read from a single sample in a study of blood T cell repertoires in COVID-19. TCRdb's table, derived via immunoSEQ multiplex PCR, lists solely in-frame clones and lacks some. This table has 65,000 to 90,000 clones, approximately 78% appearing once. The material sequenced was peripheral blood. These receptor sequences come from a man aged 55 to 70 with acute or convalescent COVID-19. CDR3s include the opening cysteine and the closing phenylalanine or tryptophan. The order of the fields is J gene, V gene, CDR3 protein.

j_call: TRBJ1-1
v_call: TRBV3-1/TRBV3-2
cdr3_aa: CASSQNVRAGRGNTEAFF

j_call: TRBJ1-1
v_call: TRBV7-2
cdr3_aa: CASSLDTGTEAFF

j_call: TRBJ2-7
v_call: TRBV5-1
cdr3_aa: CASSLGGSQIYEQYF

j_call: TRBJ1-4
v_call: TRBV2
cdr3_aa: CASSPDRGREKLFF

j_call: TRBJ2-7
v_call: TRBV7-9
cdr3_aa: CASSYRQGAEQYF

j_call: TRBJ2-6
v_call: TRBV7-8
cdr3_aa: CASSLAGTGAGANVLTF

j_call: TRBJ1-5
v_call: TRBV9
cdr3_aa: CASSPSGDSNQPQHF

j_call: TRBJ2-7
v_call: TRBV29-1
cdr3_aa: CSAQEGGLDEQYF

j_call: TRBJ1-5
v_call: TRBV7-2
cdr3_aa: CASSLSGGLSQPQHF

j_call: TRBJ2-7
v_call: TRBV15
cdr3_aa: CATSRGRGTGSEQYF

j_call: TRBJ2-7
v_call: TRBV5-5
cdr3_aa: CASSFGTGEAEQYF

j_call: TRBJ1-4
v_call: TRBV6-5
cdr3_aa: CATKDSATNEKLFF

j_call: TRBJ1-4
v_call: TRBV27
cdr3_aa: CASSLWGDNEKLFF

j_call: TRBJ2-3
v_call: TRBV3-1/TRBV3-2
cdr3_aa: CASSQAGALTDTQYF

j_call: TRBJ2-3
v_call: TRBV9
cdr3_aa: CASSSRGGLADSTDTQYF

j_call: TRBJ1-1
v_call: TRBV10-3
cdr3_aa: CAISEGTGRNTEAFF

j_call: TRBJ2-1
v_call: TRBV5-4
cdr3_aa: CASSFRRDNEQFF

j_call: TRBJ2-3
v_call: TRBV4-2
cdr3_aa: CASSQNSRVDTQYF

j_call: TRBJ2-1
v_call: TRBV19
cdr3_aa: CASSIDHWRGSYNEQFF

j_call: TRBJ1-1
v_call: TRBV19
cdr3_aa: CASSRTGEGTEAFF

j_call: TRBJ1-6
v_call: TRBV4-3
cdr3_aa: CASSAAVRVDSPLHF

j_call: TRBJ2-1
v_call: TRBV5-4
cdr3_aa: CASSLAGLPNEQFF

j_call: TRBJ2-5
v_call: TRBV19
cdr3_aa: CASWDRAGETQYF